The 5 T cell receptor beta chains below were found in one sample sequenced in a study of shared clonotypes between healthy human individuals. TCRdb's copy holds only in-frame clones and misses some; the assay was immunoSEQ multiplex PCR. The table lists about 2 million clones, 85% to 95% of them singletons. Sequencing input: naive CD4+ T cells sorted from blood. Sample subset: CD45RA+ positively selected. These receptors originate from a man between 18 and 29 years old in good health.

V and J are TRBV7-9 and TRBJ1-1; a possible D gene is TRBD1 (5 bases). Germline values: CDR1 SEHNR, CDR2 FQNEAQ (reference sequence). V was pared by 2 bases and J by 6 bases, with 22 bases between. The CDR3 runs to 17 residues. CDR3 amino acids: CASSLPVGVRSRAEAFF. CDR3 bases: TGTGCCAGCAGCTTACCTGTGGGGGTAAGGTCTAGGGCTGAAGCTTTCTTT.

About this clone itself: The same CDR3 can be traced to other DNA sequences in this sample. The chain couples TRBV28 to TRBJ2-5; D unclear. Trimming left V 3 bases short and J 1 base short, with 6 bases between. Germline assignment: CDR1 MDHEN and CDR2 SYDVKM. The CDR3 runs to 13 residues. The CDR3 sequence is CASSFGSQETQYF. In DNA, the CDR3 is TGTGCCAGCAGTTTCGGCAGCCAAGAGACCCAGTACTTC.

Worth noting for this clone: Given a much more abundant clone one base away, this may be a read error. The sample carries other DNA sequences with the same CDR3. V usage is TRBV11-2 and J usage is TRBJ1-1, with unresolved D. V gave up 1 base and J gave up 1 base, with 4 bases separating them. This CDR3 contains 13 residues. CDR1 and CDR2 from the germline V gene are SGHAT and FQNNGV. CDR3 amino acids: CASSLAGNTEAFF. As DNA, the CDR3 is TGTGCCAGCAGCTTAGCGGGGAACACTGAAGCTTTCTTT.

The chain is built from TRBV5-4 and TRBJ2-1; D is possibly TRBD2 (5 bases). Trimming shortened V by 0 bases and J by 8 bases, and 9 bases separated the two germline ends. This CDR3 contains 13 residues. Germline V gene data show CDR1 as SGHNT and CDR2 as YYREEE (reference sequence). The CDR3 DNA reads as TGTGCCAGCAGCTTGGCCTTCGGGGATGAGCAGTTCTTC. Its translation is CASSLAFGDEQFF.

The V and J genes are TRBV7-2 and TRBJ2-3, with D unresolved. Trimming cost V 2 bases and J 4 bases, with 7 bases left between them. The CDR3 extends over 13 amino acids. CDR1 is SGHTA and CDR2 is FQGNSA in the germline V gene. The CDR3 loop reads CASSLPDADTQYF. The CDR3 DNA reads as TGTGCCAGCAGCTTACCGGACGCAGATACGCAGTATTTT.